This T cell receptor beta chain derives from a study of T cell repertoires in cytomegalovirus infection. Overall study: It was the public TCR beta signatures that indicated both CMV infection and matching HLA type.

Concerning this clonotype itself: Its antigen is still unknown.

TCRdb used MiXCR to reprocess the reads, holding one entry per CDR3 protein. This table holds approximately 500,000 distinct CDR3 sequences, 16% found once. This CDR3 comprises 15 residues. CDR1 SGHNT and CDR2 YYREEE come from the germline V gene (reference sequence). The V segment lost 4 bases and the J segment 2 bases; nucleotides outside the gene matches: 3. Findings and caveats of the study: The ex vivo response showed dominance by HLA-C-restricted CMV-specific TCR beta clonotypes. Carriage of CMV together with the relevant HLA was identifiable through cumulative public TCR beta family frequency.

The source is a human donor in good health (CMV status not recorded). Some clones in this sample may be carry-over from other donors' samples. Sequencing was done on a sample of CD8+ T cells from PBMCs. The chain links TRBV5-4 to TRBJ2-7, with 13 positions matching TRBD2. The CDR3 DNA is TGTGCCAGCAGCCGGGGGACTAGCGGGACCTACGAGCAGTACTTC. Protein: CASSRGTSGTYEQYF.